Below, 18 T cell receptor beta chains from the same sample are listed, as sequenced in a study of T-cell reconstitution after alpha-beta-depleted transplantation in children. Unique molecular identifiers featured in how the TCRbeta library was prepared. Using its own MiXCR run on the PCR reads, TCRdb lists one record per CDR3 protein. Seen here are about 690,000 distinct CDR3 sequences, 15% to 20% observed once, and the top ten hold 1.1%. The specimen was PBMCs from the stem cell graft donor, collected from the stem cell graft. The receptor source for this set is a human donor who donated a stem cell graft to a child with acute myeloid leukemia.

This clonotype was detected many times. The chain carries TRBV29-1 and TRBJ2-1; 8 bases are a match to TRBD2. There are 13 residues in the CDR3. The germline CDR1 and CDR2 sequences are SQVTM and ANQGSEA. V lost 6 bases to trimming and J lost 2 bases; unmatched junction nucleotides: 3. The CDR3 here is CSVAGLAYNEQFF. CDR3 DNA: TGCAGCGTCGCGGGACTAGCCTACAATGAGCAGTTCTTC.

The gene calls are TRBV7-2 and TRBJ2-3; TRBD1 might be the D (6 bases). The ends were cut back, 4 bases at V and 0 bases at J, with 14 bases in the middle. Germline V CDR1 and CDR2: SGHTA, FQGNSA. This CDR3 has 16 amino acids. CDR3 DNA: TGTGCCAGCAGCTCCGCCCTAGGGGGAAGCACAGATACGCAGTATTTT. Its protein product is CASSSALGGSTDTQYF.

This clonotype occurred a few times. The chain carries TRBV6-1 and TRBJ2-1; 9 nucleotides agree with TRBD2. The ends lost 6 bases at V and 7 bases at J; junction bases unmatched: 10. The CDR3 has 15 amino acids. Germline V CDR1 and CDR2: MNHNS, SASEGT. The CDR3 DNA is TGTGCCAGCAGCCCCGCGGGGGGGAAGTTTAATGAGCAGTTCTTC. It is translated as CASSPAGGKFNEQFF.

In its sample, this clonotype was seen a few times. The gene calls are TRBV29-1 and TRBJ1-1; possible D gene TRBD1, 5 bases. Per the germline V gene, CDR1 is SQVTM and CDR2 is ANQGSEA. The CDR3 totals 14 residues. Between the trimmed V and J ends, which lost 5 bases and 3 bases, there was a span of 16 bases. CDR3 sequence: CSVPGPGVYTEAFF. DNA of the CDR3: TGCAGCGTTCCAGGGCCCGGGGTTTACACTGAAGCTTTCTTT. The full variable domain, with the rest looked up from reference TRBV29-1 and TRBJ1-1, is SAVISQKPSRDICQRGTSLTIQCQVDSQVTMMFWYRQQPGQSLTLIATANQGSEATYESGFVIDKFPISRPNLTFSTLTVSNMSPEDSSIYLCSVPGPGVYTEAFFGQGTRLTVV.

The V call is TRBV7-2, the J call TRBJ1-5; the match to TRBD1 covers 9 bases. The CDR3 runs 15 residues. Per germline, CDR1 SGHTA and CDR2 FQGNSA. V shed 5 bases and J 6 bases; nucleotides not matched to a gene: 8. In DNA, the CDR3 is TGTGCCAGCAGCCCACGGACAGGGGCAGGTCAGCCCCAGCATTTT. Its protein is CASSPRTGAGQPQHF.

The table lists this clonotype with a few counts. The chain combines TRBV28 with TRBJ2-5, with 9 bases lining up with TRBD1. V lost 6 bases, J lost 4 bases, and 3 bases stayed unmatched. The length of the CDR3 is 13 residues. Germline V gene lookup returns CDR1 MDHEN and CDR2 SYDVKM. The CDR3 DNA reads TGTGCCAGCAGGAAGACAGGGGGAGAGACCCAGTACTTC. Amino acids: CASRKTGGETQYF.

This clonotype has a count of ten or more. This CDR3 is CASSQVLDNEQFF. The CDR3 DNA is TGCGCCAGCAGCCAAGTATTAGATAATGAGCAGTTCTTC. The gene calls are TRBV4-1 and TRBJ2-1; D not resolved. CDR3 size: 13 residues. V dropped 1 base and J dropped 7 bases, with 8 bases sitting between them. Germline V lookup: CDR1 MGHRA, CDR2 YSYEKL.

In this sample, this clonotype turned up a few times. The V call is TRBV5-1, the J call TRBJ2-2; the match to TRBD1 covers 9 bases. The CDR3 runs to 13 residues. Germline assignment: CDR1 SGHRS and CDR2 YFSETQ. Germline trimming cut 4 bases from V and 6 bases from J; bases unmatched to any gene: 1. This chain's CDR3 is CASSGQGPGELFF. The CDR3 coding sequence is TGCGCCAGCAGCGGACAGGGGCCCGGGGAGCTGTTTTTT.

This clonotype was counted many times. The chain recombines TRBV20-1 with TRBJ2-1; a weak D match, TRBD2 (6 bases). Germline CDR1 is DFQATT and CDR2 is SNEGSKA (reference sequence). CDR3 length: 12 amino acids. The V gene lost 6 bases and the J gene lost 6 bases, with 12 bases spanning the gap. CDR3 sequence (DNA): TGCAGTGCCAGACCCGGGGGCAATGAGCAGTTCTTC. It translates to CSARPGGNEQFF.

Ten or more counts support this clonotype. The J gene is TRBJ2-5, the V gene TRBV20-1, with D unclear. The CDR3 contains 14 residues. Per germline, CDR1 DFQATT and CDR2 SNEGSKA (reference sequence). V was cut by 3 bases and J by 4 bases, with 15 bases left in between. The CDR3 region has the DNA TGCAGTGCTAGGGTGGGAAGGTGGTCAGAGACCCAGTACTTC. Encoded protein: CSARVGRWSETQYF.

This clonotype was detected many times. The genes are TRBV21-1 and TRBJ2-2; TRBD2, as called in the table, went unchecked against the DNA. TRBV21-1 is classified as a pseudogene. The CDR3 spans 16 residues. CDR3 DNA: TGTGCCAACGTGACTAGCGGGGCATCGAACACCGGGGAGCTGTTTTTT. Protein sequence: CANVTSGASNTGELFF.

In this sample, this clonotype turned up many times. The genes are TRBV9 and TRBJ1-1; D possibly corresponds to TRBD1 (6 bases). Deletions cut 0 bases from V and 2 bases from J, with 14 bases between. The CDR3 loop spans 16 amino acids. Germline loops: CDR1 SGDLS, CDR2 YYNGEE. CDR3 coding DNA: TGTGCCAGCAGCGTAGCTACCCCGGGGGCTAACACTGAAGCTTTCTTT. It translates to CASSVATPGANTEAFF.

This clonotype appeared many times. The J gene is TRBJ1-2, the V gene TRBV20-1; D is unresolved. V was trimmed by 3 bases and J by 6 bases, leaving 11 bases between them. The CDR3 runs 12 residues. The V gene's germline CDR1 is DFQATT and CDR2 SNEGSKA (reference sequence). CDR3 region: CSASRQSDGYTF. CDR3 bases: TGCAGTGCTAGCCGGCAGTCGGATGGCTACACCTTC.

In this sample, this clonotype turned up many times. The gene calls are TRBV20-1 and TRBJ1-5; D is unclear. The germline V and J ends were trimmed by 7 bases and 3 bases, with 16 bases remaining between them. This CDR3 has 14 amino acids. From germline, CDR1 is DFQATT and CDR2 SNEGSKA (reference sequence). CDR3 sequence reads: CSGQALGDNQPQHF. Here the CDR3 DNA reads TGCAGTGGTCAGGCCCTTGGGGACAATCAGCCCCAGCATTTT.

This clonotype was seen a few times. The chain couples TRBV15 to TRBJ2-7, with TRBD1 identical over 7 bases. V was pared by 6 bases and J by 5 bases, with 10 bases of the junction left unmatched. Germline loops: CDR1 LNHNV, CDR2 YYDKDF (reference sequence). This CDR3 is built from 14 residues. CDR3 sequence reads: CATRETGVGDEQYF. CDR3 DNA: TGTGCCACCAGGGAAACAGGGGTAGGAGACGAGCAGTACTTC.

The chain carries TRBV20-1 and TRBJ2-4, with 10 nucleotides matching TRBD2. V was pared by 0 bases and J by 10 bases, with 9 bases of the junction left unmatched. The CDR3 is 15 amino acids. Germline V gene lookup returns CDR1 DFQATT and CDR2 SNEGSKA (reference sequence). CDR3 in DNA: TGCAGTGCTAGAGATCGGATAGCGGGGGGCTATATTCAGTACTTC. It is translated as CSARDRIAGGYIQYF.

This clonotype was picked up many times. The chain carries TRBV12-3 or TRBV12-4 and TRBJ2-6; perhaps TRBD1 as D (5 bases). This CDR3 region has 16 residues. Trimming removed 5 bases from V and 0 bases from J, with 11 bases in between. The CDR3 here is CASSTGQLSGANVLTF. CDR3 coding DNA: TGTGCCAGCAGTACCGGACAACTCTCTGGGGCCAACGTCCTGACTTTC.

This clonotype appeared many times. V and J are TRBV12-3 or TRBV12-4 and TRBJ2-6, with D maybe TRBD1 (5 bases). Trimming left V 5 bases short and J 4 bases short, with 18 bases between. The CDR3 covers 17 residues. CDR3 protein: CASSPYQGVAGANVLTF. The CDR3 DNA is TGTGCCAGCAGTCCATACCAAGGGGTGGCGGGGGCCAACGTCCTGACTTTC.